This T cell receptor beta chain was documented in a study of blood T cells in healthy people across ages. Turning to the study itself: With template switching, about one barcoded beta molecule was captured per two T cells.

This clonotype showed up many times. Its antigen remains unknown. Study-wide points: Higher diversity and more naive CD4+ cells were features of long-lived donors, compared to aged donors. Age brought a roughly linear fall in TCR beta diversity measured per million T cells.

PCR was performed a second time for about 6 to 12 cycles using a sample-barcoded 5' primer and a J-beta primer mix. TCRdb reanalysed the 5' RACE reads using MiXCR and keeps one entry per CDR3 protein. The sample carries just under 750,000 distinct CDR3 sequences, about a fifth recorded once. Each donor was a healthy Caucasian individual from Russia, aged roughly 6 to 90. Sequencing used blood. The TCR comes from an older man in good health.

The CDR3 DNA reads TGTGCCAGCTCACGGGCCAACGGGTACGAGCAGTACTTC. This sequence encodes CASSRANGYEQYF. This chain uses TRBV18 with TRBJ2-7; D is ambiguous. V dropped 4 bases and J dropped 4 bases, with 11 bases sitting between them. The CDR3 is 13 amino acids. Germline CDR1 is KGHSH and CDR2 is LQKENI.